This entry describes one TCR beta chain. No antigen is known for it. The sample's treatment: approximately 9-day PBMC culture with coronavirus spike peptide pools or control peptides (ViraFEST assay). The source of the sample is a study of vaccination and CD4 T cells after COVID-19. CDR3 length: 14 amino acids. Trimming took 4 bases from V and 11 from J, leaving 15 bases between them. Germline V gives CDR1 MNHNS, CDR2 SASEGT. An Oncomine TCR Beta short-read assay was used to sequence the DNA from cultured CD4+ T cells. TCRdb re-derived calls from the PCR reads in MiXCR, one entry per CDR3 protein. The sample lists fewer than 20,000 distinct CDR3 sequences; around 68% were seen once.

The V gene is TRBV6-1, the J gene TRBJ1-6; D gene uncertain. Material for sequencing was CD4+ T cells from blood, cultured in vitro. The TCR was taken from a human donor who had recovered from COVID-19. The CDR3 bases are TGTGCCAGCAGTGGGGGAGGCACCGCAACACCCCTCCACTTT. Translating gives CASSGGGTATPLHF.